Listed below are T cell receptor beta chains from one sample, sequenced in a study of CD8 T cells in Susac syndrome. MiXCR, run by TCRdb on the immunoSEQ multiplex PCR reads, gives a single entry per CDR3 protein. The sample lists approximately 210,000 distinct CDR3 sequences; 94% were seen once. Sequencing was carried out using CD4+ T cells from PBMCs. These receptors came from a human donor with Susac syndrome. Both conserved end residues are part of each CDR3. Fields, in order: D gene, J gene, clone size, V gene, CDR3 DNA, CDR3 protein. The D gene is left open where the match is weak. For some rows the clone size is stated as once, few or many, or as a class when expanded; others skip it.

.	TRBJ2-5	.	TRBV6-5	TGTGCCAGCAGTTTCCCGGGATCGGTGGAGACCCAGTACTTC	CASSFPGSVETQYF
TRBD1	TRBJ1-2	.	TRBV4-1	TGCGCCAGCAGCCTAACCTTGCCGGGACAGGCGAACTATGGCTACACCTTC	CASSLTLPGQANYGYTF
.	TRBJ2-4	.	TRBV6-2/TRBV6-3	TGTGCCAGCAGTTACGTGCGGAATGGTGTGGGAGGCATTCAGTACTTC	CASSYVRNGVGGIQYF
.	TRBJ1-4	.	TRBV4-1	TGCGCCAGCAGCCAAAATGGAGTGAGTAATGAAAAACTGTTTTTT	CASSQNGVSNEKLFF
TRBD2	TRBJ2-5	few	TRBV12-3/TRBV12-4	TGTGCCAGCAGTTTTGGGACTAGCGGGGGGCAAGAGACCCAGTACTTC	CASSFGTSGGQETQYF
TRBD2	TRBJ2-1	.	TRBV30	TGTGCCTGGAGTCGGGGGGGGGCTGGTGACAATGAGCAGTTCTTC	CAWSRGGAGDNEQFF
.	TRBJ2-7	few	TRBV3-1	TGTGCCAGCAGCCAGGGTAGCGGTAGCTCCTACGAGCAGTACTTC	CASSQGSGSSYEQYF
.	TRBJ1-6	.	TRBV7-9	TGTGCCAGCAGCCAACTGGAGGATTCACCCCTCCACTTT	CASSQLEDSPLHF
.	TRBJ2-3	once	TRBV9	TGTGCCAGCAACCTGGGGCCTCCGGAGGATACGCAGTATTTT	CASNLGPPEDTQYF
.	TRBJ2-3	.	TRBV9	TGTGCCAGCAGCGGAGAGGGACTCAGCACAGATACGCAGTATTTT	CASSGEGLSTDTQYF
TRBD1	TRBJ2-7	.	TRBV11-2	TGTGCCAGCAGCTTATCGCGACAGGGAATTTACGAGCAGTACTTC	CASSLSRQGIYEQYF
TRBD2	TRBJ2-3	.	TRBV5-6	TGTGCCAGCACCGGGGGACTAGCGGGGAGCACAGATACGCAGTATTTT	CASTGGLAGSTDTQYF
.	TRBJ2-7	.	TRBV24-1	TGTGCCACCAGTGATTTCGGGAACGAGCAGTACTTC	CATSDFGNEQYF
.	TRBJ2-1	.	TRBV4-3	TGCGCCAGCAGCCGTCTAGCTGAGGAGGGCAATGAGCAGTTCTTC	CASSRLAEEGNEQFF
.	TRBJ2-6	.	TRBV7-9	TGTGCCAGCAGCCACGTCGAGGGGAATGGGGCCAACGTCCTGACTTTC	CASSHVEGNGANVLTF
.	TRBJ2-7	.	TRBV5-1	TGCGCCAGCAGCGGCGGGACCGGAGTCGACGAGCAGTACTTC	CASSGGTGVDEQYF
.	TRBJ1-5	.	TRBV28	TGTGCCAGCAGCCAATGGGAGGGCTATTTGTTGACCCAGCATTTT	CASSQWEGYLLTQHF
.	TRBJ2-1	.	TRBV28	TGTGCCAGCAGCCGTGGTAACTTAGCGACCTACAATGAGCAGTTCTTC	CASSRGNLATYNEQFF
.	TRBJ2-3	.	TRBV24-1	TGTGCCACCAGACAGGGTCGTAACACAGATACGCAGTATTTT	CATRQGRNTDTQYF
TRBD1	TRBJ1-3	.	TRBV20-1	TGCAGTGCTAGAGTTCAGGGGGTAAACACCATATATTTT	CSARVQGVNTIYF
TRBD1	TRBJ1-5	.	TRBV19	TGTGCCAGTAGTAGCTTGGGACAGGCGAGCAATCAGCCCCAGCATTTT	CASSSLGQASNQPQHF
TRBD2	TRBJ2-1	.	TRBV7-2	TGTGCCAGCAGCCCCCGGCTAGCGGGGCGCAATGAGCAGTTCTTC	CASSPRLAGRNEQFF
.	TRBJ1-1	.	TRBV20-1	TGCAGTGCTGCGAATGGGGACACTGAAGCTTTCTTT	CSAANGDTEAFF
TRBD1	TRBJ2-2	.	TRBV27	TGTGCCAGCAGGCCGGACAGGGTCCGGGAGCTGTTTTTT	CASRPDRVRELFF
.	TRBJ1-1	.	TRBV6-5	TGTGCCAGCCATTTTCAGGGGAACACTGAAGCTTTCTTT	CASHFQGNTEAFF
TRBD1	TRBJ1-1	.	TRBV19	TGTGCCAGTACACGTACAGGGGACACTGAAGCTTTCTTT	CASTRTGDTEAFF
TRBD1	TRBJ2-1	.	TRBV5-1	TGCGCCAGCAGCAGGTCCTCACAGGGGTGGGAGCAGTTCTTC	CASSRSSQGWEQFF
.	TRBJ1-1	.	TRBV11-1	TGTGCCAGCAGCTTAGCCGGGCCAGACACTGAAGCTTTCTTT	CASSLAGPDTEAFF
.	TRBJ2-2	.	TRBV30	TGTGCCTGGGCCAGACAGGCGGGCACCGGGGAGCTGTTTTTT	CAWARQAGTGELFF
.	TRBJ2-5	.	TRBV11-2	TGTGCCAGCAGCTTAGGAACCCGAGGGTGGCAAGAGACCCAGTACTTC	CASSLGTRGWQETQYF
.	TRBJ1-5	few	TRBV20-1	TGCAGTGCTGCCCGTAAAGATCAGCCCCAGCATTTT	CSAARKDQPQHF
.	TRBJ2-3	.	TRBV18	TGTGCCAGCTCACCATTAGAAGCAGATACGCAGTATTTT	CASSPLEADTQYF
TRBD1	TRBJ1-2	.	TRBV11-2	TGTGCCAGCAGCTTTGGCGGACAGGGCCTGGGTGGCTACACCTTC	CASSFGGQGLGGYTF
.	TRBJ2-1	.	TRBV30	TGTGCCTGGAGAAAAGGCAGTCACAATGAGCAGTTCTTC	CAWRKGSHNEQFF
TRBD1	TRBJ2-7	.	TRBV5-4	TGTGCCAGCAGCCCTGGACAGGGGAACTACGAGCAGTACTTC	CASSPGQGNYEQYF
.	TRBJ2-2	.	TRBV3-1	TGTGCCAGCAGCCCGCGTGCTGCGGGCCCCGGGGAGCTGTTTTTT	CASSPRAAGPGELFF